A single sample is the source of the 22 T cell receptor beta chains below, sequenced in a study of cytomegalovirus exposure and HLA in healthy donors. With 60 Vbeta and 13 Jbeta primers, the PCR was carried out. The repertoire was sequenced with immunoSEQ multiplex PCR; TCRdb's copy has only in-frame clones and lacks some. This sample contains more than 130,000 clones. The sequencing input was PBMCs. The receptors stem from a man aged 40-49 years in good health and CMV-seronegative.

V usage is TRBV19 and J usage is TRBJ2-7; 8 nucleotides match TRBD1. Germline V lookup: CDR1 LNHDA, CDR2 SQIVND (reference sequence). This CDR3 is 16 amino acids long. Germline trimming cut 5 bases from V and 7 bases from J; bases unmatched to any gene: 16. CDR3 region: CASSPAQGQGLGEQYF. DNA for the CDR3: TGTGCCAGTAGTCCGGCCCAAGGACAGGGCTTGGGAGAGCAGTACTTC.

V usage is TRBV9 and J usage is TRBJ2-3, with D uncertain. Germline CDR1 reads SGDLS; CDR2 reads YYNGEE. This CDR3 is built from 17 residues. V was cut by 0 bases and J by 0 bases, with 14 bases left in between. The CDR3 nucleotides are TGTGCCAGCAGCGTAGAGCCAACCGGAGTTAGCACAGATACGCAGTATTTT. Encoded protein: CASSVEPTGVSTDTQYF.

This rearrangement joins TRBV6-1 to TRBJ1-1; a possible D gene is TRBD1 (5 bases). The germline gives CDR1 MNHNS, CDR2 SASEGT. The germline V and J ends were trimmed by 3 bases and 1 base, with 9 bases remaining between them. CDR3 length: 14 residues. The CDR3 DNA is TGTGCCAGCAGTGAGGGGCGGACGAACACTGAAGCTTTCTTT. The encoded protein is CASSEGRTNTEAFF.

In nucleotides, the CDR3 is TGTGCCAGCTCACCAAGGACAGGGCGAGATGAAAAACTGTTTTTT. It yields the protein CASSPRTGRDEKLFF. The chain is built from TRBV18 and TRBJ1-4; 8 positions match TRBD1. The CDR3 has 15 amino acids. The germline CDR1 and CDR2 sequences are KGHSH and LQKENI. Trimming cost V 2 bases and J 6 bases; bases outside gene matches: 5. Looking up the rest from reference TRBV18 and TRBJ1-4 gives the full variable domain: NAGVMQNPRHLVRRRGQEARLRCSPMKGHSHVYWYRQLPEEGLKFMVYLQKENIIDESGMPKERFSAEFPKEGPSILRIQQVVRGDSAAYFCASSPRTGRDEKLFFGSGTQLSVL.

This chain joins TRBV7-9 and TRBJ2-7, with TRBD1 matching 9 bases. The CDR3 length is 14 residues. Germline lookup yields CDR1 SEHNR and CDR2 FQNEAQ (reference sequence). The V gene end was trimmed by 4 bases and the J gene end by 6 bases; junction bases not matched to a gene: 7. The CDR3 nucleotides are TGTGCCAGCAGCTCCTGGACAGGGGTGGGCGAGCAGTACTTC. It is translated as CASSSWTGVGEQYF.

CDR3 in amino acids: CASSQDLGPPTDTQYF. Written as DNA, the CDR3 is TGCGCCAGCAGCCAAGATTTGGGCCCCCCCACAGATACGCAGTATTTT. The chain carries TRBV4-3 and TRBJ2-3; no clear D. The germline CDR1 and CDR2 sequences are LGHNA and YSLEER. Trimming shortened V by 0 bases and J by 2 bases, and 12 bases separated the two germline ends. The CDR3 totals 16 residues.

The chain joins TRBV5-1 to TRBJ2-1; TRBD2 matches 8 bases. The V and J ends lost 0 bases and 5 bases, in that order; junction bases with no gene match: 10. The CDR3 is 17 amino acids. Germline values: CDR1 SGHRS, CDR2 YFSETQ. CDR3 coding DNA: TGCGCCAGCAGCTTGGTACGCCGGACTAGCCAGGACAATGAGCAGTTCTTC. Its protein is CASSLVRRTSQDNEQFF.

This chain links TRBV7-9 with TRBJ2-3; maybe TRBD1 (5 bases). The V gene lost 1 base and the J gene lost 0 bases, with 14 bases spanning the gap. The CDR3 has 17 residues. Germline lookup yields CDR1 SEHNR and CDR2 FQNEAQ (reference sequence). CDR3 loop: CASSLGFGQGSTDTQYF. In DNA form, the CDR3 reads TGTGCCAGCAGCTTAGGGTTTGGGCAGGGAAGCACAGATACGCAGTATTTT. Full variable domain (outside the CDR3, taken from reference TRBV7-9 and TRBJ2-3): DTGVSQNPRHKITKRGQNVTFRCDPISEHNRLYWYRQTLGQGPEFLTYFQNEAQLEKSRLLSDRFSAERPKGSFSTLEIQRTEQGDSAMYLCASSLGFGQGSTDTQYFGPGTRLTVL.

The chain employs TRBV6-1 and TRBJ1-2; 8 bases match TRBD1. The CDR3 is made up of 14 amino acids. The germline CDR1 and CDR2 sequences are MNHNS and SASEGT. Germline trimming cut 5 bases from V and 4 bases from J; bases unmatched to any gene: 6. CDR3 nucleotides: TGTGCCAGCAGTTTAGGACAGGGCGCCTATGGCTACACCTTC. Translation gives CASSLGQGAYGYTF.

The rearrangement joins TRBV20-1 to TRBJ1-1; D unresolved. CDR1 is DFQATT, CDR2 SNEGSKA, per germline (reference sequence). CDR3 length equals 11 residues. As DNA, the CDR3 is TGCAGATCGGCAGGGAACACTGAAGCTTTCTTT. This codes for CRSAGNTEAFF.

V and J are TRBV6-5 and TRBJ2-7; 11 bases map to TRBD1. CDR3 length equals 14 residues. Germline V gives CDR1 MNHEY, CDR2 SVGAGI. The J segment lost 4 bases and the V segment lost 7 bases, leaving 6 bases of the junction unmatched. The CDR3 bases are TGTGCCAGCAAGGGACAGGGGGGAAGGTACGAGCAGTACTTC. This encodes CASKGQGGRYEQYF.

This chain links TRBV7-8 with TRBJ1-5; the D is unclear. Trimming stripped 0 bases from V and 4 bases from J, with 10 bases between. CDR1 is SGHVS and CDR2 is FQNEAQ in the germline V gene. The CDR3 runs to 15 residues. The CDR3 reads CASSLADKRNQPQHF. The CDR3 DNA sequence: TGTGCCAGCAGCTTAGCCGACAAGAGAAATCAGCCCCAGCATTTT.

Details on this clone: A read error may produce the germline difference seen at one junction end. The chain links TRBV14 to TRBJ2-1, with TRBD1 as a possible D gene (6 bases). The CDR3 is 16 amino acids. The germline CDR1 and CDR2 sequences are SGHDN and FVKESK. The CDR3 DNA reads as TGTACCAGCAGCCAAAACCGGGACACCCTCTACAATGAGCAGTTCTTC. Translated, it gives CTSSQNRDTLYNEQFF.

This chain uses TRBV19 with TRBJ2-7, with TRBD2 matching 9 bases. Germline values: CDR1 LNHDA, CDR2 SQIVND (reference sequence). V lost 5 bases and J lost 9; bases outside the gene matches: 26. The CDR3 runs to 19 residues. The CDR3 is CASSLKAPRSGGQPTRQYF. CDR3 bases: TGTGCCAGTAGTTTGAAAGCCCCACGGAGCGGGGGGCAACCTACGAGGCAGTACTTC.

V and J are TRBV7-2 and TRBJ2-7; tentatively, D is TRBD1 (6 bases). The CDR3 spans 15 residues. From germline, CDR1 is SGHTA and CDR2 FQGNSA. V was cut by 3 bases and J by 3 bases, with 15 bases left in between. As DNA, the CDR3 is TGTGCCAGCAGCTTCTCCAGGGGATCTAACTACGAGCAGTACTTC. Translated, it gives CASSFSRGSNYEQYF.

CDR3 DNA: TGTGCCAGCAGTTTTGGCCAGGGCGTTGCAGATACGCAGTATTTT. It encodes CASSFGQGVADTQYF. V usage is TRBV6-5 and J usage is TRBJ2-3, with D possibly TRBD1 on 5 matching bases. Trimming took 4 bases from V and 4 from J, leaving 15 bases between them. The CDR3 consists of 15 residues. CDR1 is MNHEY, CDR2 SVGAGI, per germline.

The chain is built from TRBV9 and TRBJ1-3; TRBD1 matches at 8 bases. CDR1 is SGDLS and CDR2 is YYNGEE in the germline V gene. The CDR3 length is 14 residues. Trimming removed 4 bases from V and 4 bases from J; junction bases left unmatched: 4. The CDR3 loop is CASSTGGGGNTIYF. CDR3 nucleotides: TGTGCCAGCAGCACAGGGGGGGGCGGAAACACCATATATTTT.

This chain joins TRBV6-5 and TRBJ1-1; TRBD1 aligns across 8 bases. The germline V gene encodes CDR1 MNHEY and CDR2 SVGAGI. CDR3 length equals 16 residues. The junction had 14 bases not matched to a gene; V was cut back by 4 bases and J by 7 bases. CDR3 in DNA: TGTGCCAGCAGTTCGTTCGGACAGGGAAGGGGTTATGAAGCTTTCTTT. This sequence encodes CASSSFGQGRGYEAFF.

CDR3 sequence reads: CASSKGRQRNTEAFF. The CDR3 nucleotides are TGTGCCAGCAGCAAAGGTCGACAGAGAAACACTGAAGCTTTCTTT. The chain carries TRBV21-1 and TRBJ1-1; the table's D call of TRBD1 was not tested on the DNA. TRBV21-1 is deemed a pseudogene. CDR3 length: 15 amino acids.

The CDR3 loop reads CASSLVMASASYEQYF. In DNA, the CDR3 is TGCGCCAGCAGCTTGGTAATGGCTAGCGCCTCCTACGAGCAGTACTTC. The chain couples TRBV5-1 to TRBJ2-7, with D possibly matching TRBD2 (6 bases). The germline gives CDR1 SGHRS, CDR2 YFSETQ. This CDR3 has 16 residues. Trimming shortened V by 0 bases and J by 0 bases, and 13 bases separated the two germline ends.

The chain combines TRBV6-1 with TRBJ1-6; D ambiguous. CDR3 length equals 13 residues. Germline V gene lookup returns CDR1 MNHNS and CDR2 SASEGT. V was cut by 7 bases and J by 7 bases, with 11 bases left in between. In DNA, the CDR3 is TGTGCCAGCAAGGAGGGATCCAATTCACCCCTCCACTTT. Its translation: CASKEGSNSPLHF.

The chain's CDR3 is CASSQPYGYEQYF. CDR3 nucleotide sequence: TGCGCCAGCAGCCAACCCTACGGGTACGAGCAGTACTTC. The chain uses TRBV4-1 and TRBJ2-7, with unresolved D. Trimming removed 2 bases from V and 4 bases from J, with 9 bases in between. The CDR3 spans 13 residues. CDR1 is MGHRA, CDR2 YSYEKL, per germline.